A selection of T cell receptor beta chains follows, all from one sample in a study of blood T cell repertoires in COVID-19. Libraries were prepared by immunoSEQ multiplex PCR; TCRdb keeps only in-frame clonotypes and omits some of them. The table includes more than 300,000 clones, around 88% detected once. Sequenced material: peripheral blood. The receptor source for this set is a woman between 25 and 40 years old with COVID-19, enrolled during active disease. CDR3s leave out the opening cysteine and the closing phenylalanine or tryptophan. The order of the fields is J gene, V gene, CDR3 protein.

TRBJ2-1,TRBV7-2,ASSSTGVGPYNEQF
TRBJ1-3,TRBV7-9,ASSQFRAGNTIY
TRBJ2-3,TRBV27,ASRLPSTDTQY
TRBJ2-1,TRBV6-2/TRBV6-3,ASSQGRGYEQF
TRBJ2-1,TRBV4-3,ASSPTGDSYNEQF
TRBJ1-4,TRBV9,ASSVYAGYNEKLF
TRBJ1-1,TRBV7-8,ASSLEIRTVSLAQAF
TRBJ2-2,TRBV19,ASSAIRDWGTGELF
TRBJ1-4,TRBV28,ASSLSLGVAAGTNEKLF
TRBJ2-5,TRBV5-4,ASSSGQGAGETQY
TRBJ2-1,TRBV14,ASSLRTDRGNEQF
TRBJ1-1,TRBV5-6,ASSLGQLGTEAF
TRBJ2-1,TRBV24-1,ATSDPEGVPYNEQF
TRBJ2-5,TRBV29-1,SVEARGGVETQY
TRBJ1-2,TRBV7-2,ASRGDRGRGGGYT
TRBJ1-4,TRBV9,ASSVGAGGGSNEKLF
TRBJ1-3,TRBV5-4,ASSFGQGSGNTIY
TRBJ2-7,TRBV18,ASSPRGQGDSQNEQY
TRBJ2-3,TRBV5-1,ASSPGWTRDTDTQY
TRBJ1-1,TRBV14,ASSQGQGRSNTEAF
TRBJ2-3,TRBV7-2,ASSPPSLAQY
TRBJ2-1,TRBV14,ASSPRTVPTYEQF
TRBJ2-3,TRBV7-2,ASSLRIAGQTDTQY
TRBJ1-6,TRBV6-2/TRBV6-3,ASSYSPGASYNSPLH
TRBJ2-1,TRBV3-1/TRBV3-2,ASRPGLAGGPDNEQF
TRBJ1-2,TRBV2,ASNRGQGSSRP
TRBJ1-2,TRBV24-1,ATSDPYRGNYGYT
TRBJ2-7,TRBV4-3,ASSQDLEALYGEQY
TRBJ1-1,TRBV10-3,AIRALLGPEAF
TRBJ1-4,TRBV5-1,ASSSNLQGAAEKLF
TRBJ1-4,TRBV11-3,ASSQTGINEKLF
TRBJ2-3,TRBV7-3,ASSSRGGGTDTQY
TRBJ2-2,TRBV24-1,ATSPGTVNTGELF
TRBJ2-5,TRBV5-8,ATQLRTIQETQY
TRBJ1-4,TRBV10-1,ASTPPEVTNEKLF
TRBJ1-5,TRBV19,ASRLGTGGSNQPQH
TRBJ2-3,TRBV6-2/TRBV6-3,ASSSDERGGTDTQY
TRBJ1-3,TRBV18,ASSPMGQGNGNTIY
TRBJ1-6,TRBV10-3,AISESGTATSPLH
TRBJ2-7,TRBV11-3,ASSSPTRPEYEQY
TRBJ1-2,TRBV4-1,ASSQDTARVYGYT
TRBJ1-6,TRBV7-2,ASSLVEPLQGSPLH
TRBJ1-1,TRBV28,ASSRNTNTEAF
TRBJ2-1,TRBV18,ASSTKGAGSSYNEQF
TRBJ2-1,TRBV4-1,ASSRTTGSSYNEQF
TRBJ1-2,TRBV7-2,ASSSVRDRINYGYT
TRBJ1-1,TRBV18,ASSPPGLYSGGTEAF
TRBJ1-3,TRBV14,ASSQERDWRNTIY
TRBJ2-5,TRBV2,ASSYTGGETQY
TRBJ2-5,TRBV18,ASLTTVRGQETQY
TRBJ1-4,TRBV3-1/TRBV3-2,ASSHGQGARSNEKLF
TRBJ1-2,TRBV27,ASSFRGQGYGYT
TRBJ2-1,TRBV11-1,ASSLATSGGVEQF
TRBJ2-2,TRBV21-1,ASSNPQVPRPLGELF
TRBJ1-4,TRBV13,ASSLKAGTVNEKLF
TRBJ2-2,TRBV11-1,ASSLSAGELF
TRBJ1-1,TRBV5-4,ASSLKSGTGGNTEAF